These 32 T cell receptor beta chains were sequenced from one sample in a study of blood T cell repertoires in COVID-19. The method was immunoSEQ multiplex PCR; TCRdb's version includes in-frame clones alone and lacks a portion of them. The repertoire holds approximately 350,000 clones, with roughly four fifths as singletons. Sequenced: PBMCs or T cells enriched from blood (not recorded which). The receptors derive from a woman aged 50 to 60 who had recovered from COVID-19.

This clone was seen once. V and J are TRBV6-5 and TRBJ2-7, with 7 bases identical to TRBD1. This CDR3 has 14 amino acids. With 1 base clipped from V and 3 bases from J, the junction kept 3 bases outside the gene matches. The V gene's germline CDR1 is MNHEY and CDR2 SVGAGI. The CDR3 spells CASSYLGTDYEQYF. Written as DNA, the CDR3 is TGTGCCAGCAGTTACTTAGGGACAGACTACGAGCAGTACTTC.

CDR3: CASSFGTGPNSPLHF. For the CDR3, the DNA is TGTGCCAGCAGCTTTGGGACAGGGCCCAATTCACCCCTCCACTTT. This chain connects TRBV11-2 to TRBJ1-6; TRBD1 aligns across 9 bases. Trimming at V came to 3 bases and at J to 7 bases, leaving 4 bases not matched to a gene. Germline CDR1 and CDR2: SGHAT and FQNNGV. The length of the CDR3 is 15 residues.

V gene TRBV9 combines with J gene TRBJ2-2, with D unresolved. CDR3 size: 14 residues. Germline lookup yields CDR1 SGDLS and CDR2 YYNGEE. Trimming took off 0 bases at V and 6 bases at J, with 9 bases between the two ends. CDR3 bases: TGTGCCAGCAGCGTAGGAGTAAATGCCGGGGAGCTGTTTTTT. Translating it yields CASSVGVNAGELFF.

Note on this clone: Other DNA sequences of this sample code for an identical CDR3. The chain uses TRBV7-2 and TRBJ2-7; TRBD2 is a possible D gene (5 bases). Trimming shortened V by 5 bases and J by 2 bases, and 19 bases separated the two germline ends. From germline, CDR1 is SGHTA and CDR2 FQGNSA. This CDR3 has 16 amino acids. The CDR3 nucleotides read TGTGCCAGCAGCCCAGAGGTCCGCGGGCGCCCCTACGAGCAGTACTTC. Encoded protein: CASSPEVRGRPYEQYF.

The CDR3 bases are TGTGCCAGCAGAAGCCAAGCCTACGAGCAGTACTTC. It encodes CASRSQAYEQYF. The gene calls are TRBV6-6 and TRBJ2-7; no definite D call. CDR1 and CDR2 from the germline V gene are MNHNY and SVGAGI (reference sequence). The CDR3 runs 12 residues. Trimming pared 6 bases from V and 2 bases from J, leaving 8 bases between.

The rearrangement uses TRBV2 and TRBJ1-6; D is unclear. Germline loops: CDR1 SNHLY, CDR2 FYNNEI. V lost 4 bases and J 9 bases, leaving 13 bases between the germline ends. This CDR3 is built from 14 residues. CDR3 loop: CASSVSQTGSPLHF. CDR3 in DNA: TGTGCCAGCAGTGTGTCGCAGACGGGTTCACCCCTCCACTTT.

The chain recombines TRBV4-3 with TRBJ2-3; TRBD2 matches 9 bases. After removal of 0 bases from V and 2 bases from J, the junction contained 6 bases not matched to a gene. The CDR3 consists of 17 residues. From germline, CDR1 is LGHNA and CDR2 YSLEER. The CDR3 loop reads CASSQDALAGFTDTQYF. The CDR3 coding sequence is TGCGCCAGCAGCCAAGATGCCCTAGCGGGATTCACAGATACGCAGTATTTT.

In DNA, the CDR3 is TGTGCCAGCGGGATGGAGGGGAAGGCTAATGAAAAACTGTTTTTT. Residues: CASGMEGKANEKLFF. The rearrangement uses TRBV28 and TRBJ1-4; TRBD1 is a possible D gene (5 bases). The germline V gene has CDR1 MDHEN and CDR2 SYDVKM. This CDR3 is 15 amino acids long. V was shortened by 8 bases and J by 3 bases, with 16 bases between the two germline ends.

Only one count was recorded for this clone. V usage is TRBV7-9 and J usage is TRBJ2-3; D is unresolved. CDR3 length: 14 amino acids. V dropped 1 base and J dropped 3 bases, with 8 bases sitting between them. Germline V CDR1 and CDR2: SEHNR, FQNEAQ (reference sequence). CDR3 sequence (DNA): TGTGCCAGCAGCTTAGTTCGAGAAACAGATACGCAGTATTTT. Its translation: CASSLVRETDTQYF.

The chain carries TRBV7-2 and TRBJ1-2; 10 bases line up with TRBD1. CDR1 and CDR2 (germline): SGHTA, FQGNSA. The CDR3 length is 16 residues. J lost 7 bases, V lost 4 bases, and 12 bases had no gene match. This chain's CDR3 is CASSYLSGTGDGGYTF. In nucleotides, the CDR3 is TGTGCCAGCAGCTACCTAAGTGGGACAGGGGACGGTGGCTACACCTTC.

This clone was counted a few times. The V call is TRBV27, the J call TRBJ1-2, with TRBD1 as a possible D gene (6 bases). Germline lookup yields CDR1 MNHEY and CDR2 SMNVEV (reference sequence). Trimming removed 3 bases at V and 5 bases at J, with 10 bases between. This CDR3 region has 13 residues. CDR3 sequence: CASSFNREYGYTF. As DNA, the CDR3 is TGTGCCAGCAGTTTCAACAGGGAATATGGCTACACCTTC.

This chain uses TRBV19 with TRBJ2-2, with D possibly matching TRBD2 (5 bases). CDR3 size: 16 residues. The V gene's germline CDR1 is LNHDA and CDR2 SQIVND (reference sequence). V was shortened by 5 bases and J by 0 bases, with 13 bases between the two germline ends. CDR3 nucleotides: TGTGCCAGTAGTCCCCACGGAGGAGCGAACACCGGGGAGCTGTTTTTT. This codes for CASSPHGGANTGELFF.

The rearrangement links TRBV6-5 to TRBJ1-3, with D perhaps matching TRBD1 (6 bases). The CDR3 length is 12 residues. The V gene's germline CDR1 is MNHEY and CDR2 SVGAGI. The V gene lost 2 bases and the J gene lost 11 bases, with 10 bases spanning the gap. The CDR3 loop is CASSYESGAIYF. CDR3 DNA: TGTGCCAGCAGTTACGAGTCAGGGGCCATATATTTT.

The gene calls are TRBV3-1 (or the pseudogene TRBV3-2) and TRBJ2-7, with a tentative D call TRBD2 (6 bases). V lost 1 base, J lost 0 bases, and 10 bases lay in between. Germline CDR1 reads LGHDT; CDR2 reads YNNKEL (reference sequence). The CDR3 is made up of 15 amino acids. CDR3 sequence (DNA): TGTGCCAGCAGCCAAGCAGGAGGGACCTCCTACGAGCAGTACTTC. It translates to CASSQAGGTSYEQYF.

The chain is built from TRBV4-1 and TRBJ2-1; the D gene is possibly TRBD2 (6 bases). V lost 4 bases, J lost 7 bases, and 14 bases lay in between. Germline loops: CDR1 MGHRA, CDR2 YSYEKL. CDR3 size: 14 residues. The CDR3 DNA is TGCGCCAGCAGCCCGGACGGGGGAGGTAATGAGCAGTTCTTC. Protein product: CASSPDGGGNEQFF.

The chain couples TRBV19 to TRBJ1-5; 7 nucleotides agree with TRBD1. V lost 4 bases, J lost 7 bases, and 4 bases stayed unmatched. The CDR3 runs 13 residues. Germline loops: CDR1 LNHDA, CDR2 SQIVND (reference sequence). CDR3: CASSKQGPQPQHF. CDR3 sequence (DNA): TGTGCCAGTAGTAAACAGGGGCCGCAGCCCCAGCATTTT. The variable domain in full, completed from reference TRBV19 and TRBJ1-5, reads DGGITQSPKYLFRKEGQNVTLSCEQNLNHDAMYWYRQDPGQGLRLIYYSQIVNDFQKGDIAEGYSVSREKKESFPLTVTSAQKNPTAFYLCASSKQGPQPQHFGDGTRLSIL.

The chain combines TRBV6-5 with TRBJ2-7, with 12 bases identical to TRBD2. The CDR3 has 15 residues. Germline-derived CDR1 and CDR2 are MNHEY and SVGAGI. V gave up 0 bases and J gave up 6 bases; unmatched junction bases: 3. In DNA, the CDR3 is TGTGCCAGCAGTTACTCCGGACTAGCGGGAAGCGAGCAGTACTTC. Translated: CASSYSGLAGSEQYF.

The V and J genes are TRBV24-1 and TRBJ2-2; weak D call: TRBD1 (5 bases). Trimming took off 3 bases at V and 1 base at J, with 11 bases between the two ends. Germline loops: CDR1 KGHDR, CDR2 SFDVKD. This CDR3 comprises 16 residues. This CDR3 is CATSDPRTGNTGELFF. CDR3 sequence (DNA): TGTGCCACCAGTGATCCCCGTACAGGGAACACCGGGGAGCTGTTTTTT.

The chain uses TRBV7-9 and TRBJ2-1, with D possibly matching TRBD2 (6 bases). Trimming shortened V by 5 bases and J by 1 base, and 15 bases separated the two germline ends. The CDR3 is 16 residues long. The germline CDR1 and CDR2 sequences are SEHNR and FQNEAQ (reference sequence). CDR3 residues: CASSPHAAGSYNEQFF. CDR3 nucleotide sequence: TGTGCCAGCAGCCCCCATGCTGCGGGATCCTACAATGAGCAGTTCTTC.

This rearrangement joins TRBV19 to TRBJ2-6; 10 positions match TRBD1. V lost 3 bases and J lost 4; bases outside the gene matches: 6. The V gene's germline CDR1 is LNHDA and CDR2 SQIVND (reference sequence). The length of the CDR3 is 17 residues. The CDR3 is CASSIGTGAAGANVLTF. The CDR3 nucleotides are TGTGCCAGTAGTATTGGGACAGGGGCTGCCGGGGCCAACGTCCTGACTTTC.

This sequence joins TRBV9 and TRBJ2-7; a possible D gene is TRBD1 (6 bases). Per germline, CDR1 SGDLS and CDR2 YYNGEE. The CDR3 is 14 amino acids. Trimming took 0 bases from V and 4 from J, leaving 11 bases between them. CDR3 DNA: TGTGCCAGCAGCGTAGGACCGGACAGTTACGAGCAGTACTTC. Its protein product is CASSVGPDSYEQYF.

About this clone itself: The sample contains more than one DNA sequence encoding this CDR3. This chain links TRBV4-1 with TRBJ1-5; D is unclear. V was cut by 0 bases and J by 7 bases, with 7 bases left in between. The CDR3 contains 13 residues. Looked up from germline, CDR1 is MGHRA and CDR2 is YSYEKL. The CDR3 protein is CASSQEAGQPQHF. For the CDR3, the DNA is TGCGCCAGCAGCCAAGAAGCAGGCCAGCCCCAGCATTTT.

The genes are TRBV27 and TRBJ2-2; no clear D gene. Trimming stripped 0 bases from V and 7 bases from J, with 15 bases between. Germline V CDR1 and CDR2: MNHEY, SMNVEV (reference sequence). The CDR3 runs to 16 residues. The DNA for the CDR3 is TGTGCCAGCAGTTTATCTCTGTCCACAGCTGGCGGGGAGCTGTTTTTT. This gives the protein CASSLSLSTAGGELFF.

The chain joins TRBV19 to TRBJ1-2, with D perhaps matching TRBD1 (6 bases). V dropped 5 bases and J dropped 7 bases, with 17 bases sitting between them. In germline, CDR1 is LNHDA, CDR2 SQIVND (reference sequence). The CDR3 runs to 14 residues. In nucleotides, the CDR3 is TGTGCCAGTAGTTTGGGGGCTCCTCGGCGTGGCTACACCTTC. Translating it yields CASSLGAPRRGYTF.

This clone has just a few counts. V usage is TRBV7-8 and J usage is TRBJ1-2; a possible D gene is TRBD1 (6 bases). Germline lookup yields CDR1 SGHVS and CDR2 FQNEAQ. The CDR3 length is 16 residues. The V gene lost 4 bases and the J gene lost 4 bases, with 19 bases spanning the gap. The DNA of the CDR3 is TGTGCCAGCAGCTCCGCGATCCGGGACAATCGCTATGGCTACACCTTC. Its protein is CASSSAIRDNRYGYTF.

The rearrangement joins TRBV5-1 to TRBJ2-3; weak D call: TRBD2 (6 bases). This CDR3 region has 14 residues. In germline, CDR1 is SGHRS, CDR2 YFSETQ. Trimming took 1 base from V and 6 from J, leaving 12 bases between them. CDR3 in amino acids: CASSLSGLGDTQYF. Written as DNA, the CDR3 is TGCGCCAGCAGCTTGAGCGGGTTGGGCGATACGCAGTATTTT.

This clone was seen a single time. The chain has TRBV15 and TRBJ1-2, with TRBD1 matching over 8 bases. V was clipped by 0 bases and J by 3 bases; unmatched bases: 6. CDR3 size: 16 residues. Per the germline V gene, CDR1 is LNHNV and CDR2 is YYDKDF (reference sequence). The CDR3 here is CATSRERQGAHYGYTF. CDR3 bases: TGTGCCACCAGCAGAGAGAGGCAGGGGGCTCACTATGGCTACACCTTC.

The chain uses TRBV18 and TRBJ2-7, with a tentative D call TRBD1 (6 bases). Germline-derived CDR1 and CDR2 are KGHSH and LQKENI. The V end was cut by 1 base, the J end by 4 bases, with 14 bases between. The CDR3 sequence is 15 residues long. CDR3 DNA sequence: TGTGCCAGCTCACCACTGCAGGGGAAATTATACGAGCAGTACTTC. Translated, it gives CASSPLQGKLYEQYF.

The chain has TRBV7-9 and TRBJ2-2; D is ambiguous. This CDR3 has 16 amino acids. CDR1 SEHNR and CDR2 FQNEAQ come from the germline V gene (reference sequence). V was clipped by 4 bases and J by 5 bases, with 17 bases between them. This CDR3 reads CASSSLSSQKTGELFF. The CDR3 nucleotides are TGTGCCAGCAGCTCGCTTAGTAGCCAGAAAACCGGGGAGCTGTTTTTT.

The rearrangement joins TRBV3-1 (or the pseudogene TRBV3-2) to TRBJ1-6; D unclear. V lost 1 base and J lost 9, with 13 bases in between. Germline CDR1 reads LGHDT; CDR2 reads YNNKEL (reference sequence). The CDR3 has 15 residues. CDR3 DNA sequence: TGTGCCAGCAGCCAAGGGGAGTGGGCACTTTCACCCCTCCACTTT. Protein sequence: CASSQGEWALSPLHF.

The V and J genes are TRBV7-2 and TRBJ2-1; 8 bases line up with TRBD1. The CDR3 contains 15 residues. Per the germline V gene, CDR1 is SGHTA and CDR2 is FQGNSA. V was clipped by 2 bases and J by 6 bases; unmatched bases: 6. This CDR3 reads CASSLSGGNSNEQFF. CDR3 DNA sequence: TGTGCCAGCAGCTTATCAGGGGGCAATTCCAATGAGCAGTTCTTC.

The rearrangement links TRBV2 to TRBJ1-3, with TRBD1 as a possible D gene (6 bases). The germline V and J ends were trimmed by 5 bases and 2 bases, with 10 bases remaining between them. CDR1 is SNHLY, CDR2 FYNNEI, per germline. The CDR3 is 14 amino acids. The CDR3 loop is CASSRTGTGNTIYF. The CDR3 DNA sequence: TGTGCCAGCAGTCGCACAGGGACTGGAAACACCATATATTTT.